This T cell receptor (beta chain) stems from a study of blood T cells in healthy people across ages. After removal of 6 bases from V and 6 bases from J, the junction contained 11 bases not matched to a gene. Germline assignment: CDR1 SNHLY and CDR2 FYNNEI. CDR3 length: 14 residues. This clonotype has ten or more counts. Combining a sample-barcoded 5' primer with a J-beta primer mix, a second PCR ran for roughly 6 to 12 cycles. Every cDNA molecule bore a tag from a template-switch adaptor containing 12 random nucleotides. MiXCR was run by TCRdb on the 5' RACE reads, yielding one entry per CDR3 protein. The profile shows over 450,000 distinct CDR3 sequences, 20% to 30% of them singletons. The same specimen was also included in a second study, on T cells of mothers and their children. As that study records: Six or seven children, together with their three healthy Caucasian mothers, made up the donors. Each child contributed 2.5 million to 3.5 million TCR beta CDR3 reads, while each mother contributed over 8.5 million.

The receptor's source is a boy aged 5-17 years in good health. V is TRBV2 and J is TRBJ2-7; 7 positions agree with TRBD2. The sequencing input was blood. CDR3 DNA: TGTGCCAGCAGCACGACAGCGGGAATCGGCGAGCAGTACTTC. Its protein product is CASSTTAGIGEQYF. Variable domain in full (rest from reference TRBV2 and TRBJ2-7): EPEVTQTPSHQVTQMGQEVILRCVPISNHLYFYWYRQILGQKVEFLVSFYNNEISEKSEIFDDQFSVERPDGSNFTLKIRSTKLEDSAMYFCASSTTAGIGEQYFGPGTRLTVT.